Following are 23 T cell receptor beta chains from one sample sequenced in a study of T cells in Graves' hyperthyroidism and ophthalmopathy. Amplified regions were TCR beta CDR3 sequences from RNA transcripts. Carried out on the TCR CDR3, a first-round RT-PCR used the HTBI primer set. TCRdb recomputed calls from the multiplex PCR reads with MiXCR, one row per CDR3 protein. The sample comprises approximately 600,000 distinct CDR3 sequences, around 14% of which are singletons, and more than 4.5% rests with the top ten. Sequencing was carried out using blood. These receptors were collected from a woman in her 30s with Graves' hyperthyroidism that later progressed to Graves' ophthalmopathy.

At least ten counts were recorded for this clonotype. CDR3 nucleotides: TGTGCCAGCAGCCGACTAGCGGGCCAGGAGGTGACGCAGTATTTT. Translation gives CASSRLAGQEVTQYF. This chain joins TRBV27 and TRBJ2-3, with 10 bases lining up with TRBD2. The germline V gene has CDR1 MNHEY and CDR2 SMNVEV (reference sequence). CDR3 size: 15 residues. V shed 6 bases, J shed 9 bases, and the junction held 12 bases outside the gene matches.

This clonotype was found many times. This sequence joins TRBV6-1 and TRBJ1-2; a weak D match, TRBD1 (6 bases). Trimming left V 7 bases short and J 11 bases short, with 20 bases between. This CDR3 has 13 residues. Germline V gives CDR1 MNHNS, CDR2 SASEGT. CDR3 sequence: CASTGGTHEKYTF. CDR3 DNA sequence: TGTGCCAGCACGGGGGGCACACACGAAAAGTACACCTTC.

The V and J genes are TRBV20-1 and TRBJ2-1; TRBD2 matches 7 bases. J lost 10 bases, V lost 5 bases, and 8 bases had no gene match. The CDR3 has 12 residues. Germline lookup yields CDR1 DFQATT and CDR2 SNEGSKA (reference sequence). The DNA for the CDR3 is TGCAGTGCTTGTCACCGGGGGGAAGAGCAGTTCTTC. Amino acid sequence: CSACHRGEEQFF.

This chain links TRBV5-1 with TRBJ2-3; D unresolved. The CDR3 contains 15 residues. CDR1 SGHRS and CDR2 YFSETQ come from the germline V gene. V was trimmed by 3 bases and J by 4 bases, leaving 15 bases between them. The CDR3 sequence: CASSSFPGVADTQYF. CDR3 sequence (DNA): TGCGCCAGCAGCTCGTTCCCCGGTGTGGCAGATACGCAGTATTTT.

This clonotype was recorded a few times. CDR3 coding DNA: TGCAGCGTCGCCTCGGATCGCTCCTCTGGGGCCAACGTCCTGACTTTC. This codes for CSVASDRSSGANVLTF. The chain links TRBV29-1 to TRBJ2-6; the D is unclear. The V gene's germline CDR1 is SQVTM and CDR2 ANQGSEA. V dropped 6 bases and J dropped 0 bases, with 15 bases sitting between them. This CDR3 is built from 16 residues. The entire variable domain, with the rest obtained from reference TRBV29-1 and TRBJ2-6, is as follows: SAVISQKPSRDICQRGTSLTIQCQVDSQVTMMFWYRQQPGQSLTLIATANQGSEATYESGFVIDKFPISRPNLTFSTLTVSNMSPEDSSIYLCSVASDRSSGANVLTFGAGSRLTVL.

This clonotype has at least ten counts. The rearrangement joins TRBV3-1 to TRBJ1-2; no firm D call. Trimming removed 3 bases from V and 3 bases from J, with 8 bases in between. The germline gives CDR1 LGHDT, CDR2 YNNKEL (reference sequence). The CDR3 has 13 amino acids. The CDR3 here is CASSQRNHYGYTF. In nucleotides, the CDR3 is TGTGCCAGCAGCCAGAGAAACCACTATGGCTACACCTTC.

This clonotype showed up many times. The chain uses TRBV5-6 and TRBJ2-7; 8 positions agree with TRBD2. This CDR3 is built from 14 residues. Per the germline V gene, CDR1 is SGHDT and CDR2 is YYEEEE. V trimming: 2 bases; J trimming: 3 bases; junction bases outside the gene matches: 4. CDR3 residues: CASSLLADLYEQYF. CDR3 coding DNA: TGTGCCAGCAGCTTACTAGCGGACCTCTACGAGCAGTACTTC.

The chain has TRBV10-3 and TRBJ1-2; tentative D call: TRBD1 (5 bases). Between the trimmed V and J ends, which lost 5 bases and 8 bases, there was a span of 18 bases. This CDR3 has 14 residues. In germline, CDR1 is ENHRY, CDR2 SYGVKD. CDR3 coding DNA: TGTGCCATCAGTTCGGGACTAGGAGGAGGCGGCTACACCTTC. This gives the protein CAISSGLGGGGYTF.

This clonotype has at least ten counts. The chain uses TRBV11-3 and TRBJ2-1; 7 bases agree with TRBD2. The germline V gene has CDR1 SGHNT and CDR2 YENEEA. The CDR3 is 16 amino acids. Trimming took 1 base from V and 7 from J; bases not matched to a gene: 10. The CDR3 is CASSLGVAGRGNEQFF. The CDR3 bases are TGTGCCAGCAGCTTAGGGGTAGCGGGTCGGGGGAATGAGCAGTTCTTC.

In its sample, this clonotype was seen many times. The chain carries TRBV20-1 and TRBJ2-1; D unclear. Germline V CDR1 and CDR2: DFQATT, SNEGSKA (reference sequence). Trimming stripped 1 base from V and 0 bases from J, with 10 bases between. The CDR3 contains 15 residues. CDR3 region: CSARAAESSYNEQFF. In nucleotides, the CDR3 is TGCAGTGCTAGAGCTGCGGAAAGCTCCTACAATGAGCAGTTCTTC.

V is TRBV7-9 and J is TRBJ2-3; the D is unclear. V was clipped by 5 bases and J by 5 bases, with 11 bases between them. Germline CDR1 reads SEHNR; CDR2 reads FQNEAQ (reference sequence). The CDR3 is 13 residues long. In DNA, the CDR3 is TGTGCCAGCAGCCCACGAACGGGAGATACGCAGTATTTT. This gives the protein CASSPRTGDTQYF.

This clonotype was found many times. The chain carries TRBV28 and TRBJ2-5, with 7 positions matching TRBD2. The CDR3 totals 14 residues. Germline assignment: CDR1 MDHEN and CDR2 SYDVKM. With 6 bases clipped from V and 5 bases from J, the junction kept 9 bases outside the gene matches. DNA for the CDR3: TGTGCCAGCAGCGAGCGGGGACGGGGGGAGACCCAGTACTTC. Its protein is CASSERGRGETQYF. Full variable domain (rest looked up from reference TRBV28 and TRBJ2-5): DVKVTQSSRYLVKRTGEKVFLECVQDMDHENMFWYRQDPGLGLRLIYFSYDVKMKEKGDIPEGYSVSREKKERFSLILESASTNQTSMYLCASSERGRGETQYFGPGTRLLVL.

This clonotype came up many times. The V and J genes are TRBV3-1 and TRBJ2-7; D perhaps matches TRBD2 (7 bases). This CDR3 has 15 residues. Trimming removed 0 bases at V and 2 bases at J, with 11 bases between. The V gene's germline CDR1 is LGHDT and CDR2 YNNKEL (reference sequence). The CDR3 DNA sequence: TGTGCCAGCAGCCAAGATTTGCGGGGGCCCTACGAGCAGTACTTC. This gives the protein CASSQDLRGPYEQYF.

This clonotype was counted ten times or more. V and J are TRBV2 and TRBJ1-5; D possibly corresponds to TRBD1 (6 bases). The CDR3 spans 14 residues. Trimming took off 6 bases at V and 4 bases at J, with 13 bases between the two ends. CDR1 is SNHLY, CDR2 FYNNEI, per germline. As DNA, the CDR3 is TGTGCCAGCAGCCGCTGGACAGCGAATCAGCCCCAGCATTTT. This encodes CASSRWTANQPQHF.

This clonotype was seen more than once but under ten times. The chain is built from TRBV6-1 and TRBJ2-7, with a possible D match to TRBD1 (6 bases). Trimming pared 5 bases from V and 4 bases from J, leaving 12 bases between. This CDR3 has 13 amino acids. Germline V gene lookup returns CDR1 MNHNS and CDR2 SASEGT. The CDR3 DNA is TGTGCCAGCAGTACCCGGACAGTTTACGAGCAGTACTTC. Amino acids: CASSTRTVYEQYF.

This clonotype was seen a few times. The CDR3 nucleotides are TGCGCCAGCAGTGTTAGTCGGACAGGGGCCTACAATGAGCAGTTCTTC. Its protein is CASSVSRTGAYNEQFF. The chain joins TRBV4-1 to TRBJ2-1; the match to TRBD1 covers 9 bases. Trimming cost V 6 bases and J 2 bases; bases outside gene matches: 8. Looked up from germline, CDR1 is MGHRA and CDR2 is YSYEKL. This CDR3 is 16 amino acids long.

This clonotype was observed a few times. This rearrangement joins TRBV20-1 to TRBJ1-3; 8 bases fit TRBD1. This CDR3 contains 14 residues. Germline V CDR1 and CDR2: DFQATT, SNEGSKA (reference sequence). V lost 7 bases to trimming and J lost 0 bases; unmatched junction nucleotides: 5. CDR3 protein: CSVTTGGSGNTIYF. For the CDR3, the DNA is TGCAGTGTTACAACAGGGGGCTCTGGAAACACCATATATTTT.

In this sample, this clonotype turned up many times. The CDR3: CSARDSWWEDARSYNEQFF. CDR3 sequence (DNA): TGCAGTGCTAGAGATTCATGGTGGGAGGACGCGCGCTCCTACAATGAGCAGTTCTTC. The V and J genes are TRBV20-1 and TRBJ2-1, with D possibly TRBD2 on 6 matching bases. The V end lost 0 bases, the J end lost 0 bases, and 21 bases lay between the germline ends. Germline CDR1 is DFQATT and CDR2 is SNEGSKA (reference sequence). The CDR3 has 19 residues.

A note on this clonotype: A much larger clone is a single base away; this may be a read error. Here the CDR3 DNA reads TGTGCCAGCAGCCAAGAGAGGGACACTGAAGCTTTCTTT. This gives the protein CASSQERDTEAFF. V usage is TRBV14 and J usage is TRBJ1-1; D unresolved. CDR3 length equals 13 residues. Deletions cut 0 bases from V and 3 bases from J, with 5 bases between. CDR1 and CDR2 (germline): SGHDN, FVKESK. Looking up the rest from reference TRBV14 and TRBJ1-1 gives the full variable domain: EAGVTQFPSHSVIEKGQTVTLRCDPISGHDNLYWYRRVMGKEIKFLLHFVKESKQDESGMPNNRFLAERTGGTYSTLKVQPAELEDSGVYFCASSQERDTEAFFGQGTRLTVV.

This clonotype came up many times. V is TRBV18 and J is TRBJ2-7, with 7 bases aligning to TRBD2. The CDR3 contains 14 residues. Germline-derived CDR1 and CDR2 are KGHSH and LQKENI. Trimming cost V 0 bases and J 4 bases; bases outside gene matches: 3. The CDR3 bases are TGTGCCAGCTCACCACCGACTAGCTTTTACGAGCAGTACTTC. Its protein is CASSPPTSFYEQYF.

This clonotype was counted many times. This chain joins TRBV20-1 and TRBJ1-2; a possible D gene is TRBD1 (5 bases). Looked up from germline, CDR1 is DFQATT and CDR2 is SNEGSKA (reference sequence). The CDR3 extends over 14 amino acids. Between the trimmed V and J ends, which lost 3 bases and 7 bases, there was a span of 18 bases. The DNA for the CDR3 is TGCAGTGCTAGGGGGGACGGGACTTTGGTTGGCTACACCTTC. Encoded protein: CSARGDGTLVGYTF.

This clonotype was seen at least ten times. The gene calls are TRBV11-2 and TRBJ2-2; 9 nucleotides agree with TRBD1. The germline CDR1 and CDR2 sequences are SGHAT and FQNNGV. CDR3 length: 17 residues. J lost 2 bases, V lost 5 bases, and 9 bases had no gene match. The DNA of the CDR3 is TGTGCCAGCAGCGGCCAGCCGGGACAGGGCAACACCGGGGAGCTGTTTTTT. Amino acids: CASSGQPGQGNTGELFF.

This clonotype showed up just a few times. V is TRBV11-3 and J is TRBJ2-3, with D maybe TRBD1 (6 bases). The germline V gene encodes CDR1 SGHNT and CDR2 YENEEA. The V gene lost 3 bases and the J gene lost 3 bases, with 16 bases spanning the gap. The CDR3 runs to 16 residues. The CDR3: CASSLRVGQTTDTQYF. CDR3 DNA: TGTGCCAGCAGCTTGAGGGTAGGACAGACTACAGATACGCAGTATTTT.